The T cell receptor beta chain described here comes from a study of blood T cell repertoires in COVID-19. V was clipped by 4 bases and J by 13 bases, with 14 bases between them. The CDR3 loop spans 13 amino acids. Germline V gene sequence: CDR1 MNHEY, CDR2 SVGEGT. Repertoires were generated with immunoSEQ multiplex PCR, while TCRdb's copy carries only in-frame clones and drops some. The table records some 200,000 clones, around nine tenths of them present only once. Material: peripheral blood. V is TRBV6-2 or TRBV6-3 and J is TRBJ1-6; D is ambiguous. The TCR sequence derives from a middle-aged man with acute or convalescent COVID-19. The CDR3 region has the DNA TGTGCCAGCAGTTTTGAGGGTACGACTCCCCTCCACTTT. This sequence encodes CASSFEGTTPLHF.